This TCR beta chain was identified in a study of blood T cell repertoires in COVID-19. Trimming stripped 7 bases from V and 4 bases from J, with 17 bases between. The CDR3 extends over 15 amino acids. In germline, CDR1 is MNHEY, CDR2 SVGAGI. The table came from immunoSEQ multiplex PCR; TCRdb's copy has only in-frame clones and leaves some out. The profile shows approximately 150,000 clones, roughly 80% of them singletons. J is TRBJ2-1 and V is TRBV6-5; possibly TRBD2 for D (6 bases). Sequencing was performed on peripheral blood. This clonotype was obtained from a woman older than 75 with COVID-19, enrolled during active disease. This chain's CDR3 is CASTRQAGSYNEQFF. DNA of the CDR3: TGTGCCAGCACCCGCCAAGCGGGCTCTTACAATGAGCAGTTCTTC.